This T cell receptor beta chain was profiled in a study of blood T cell repertoires in COVID-19. About the study: The United States, Italy and Spain were the sources of the acute and convalescent COVID-19 samples.

The repertoire was sequenced with immunoSEQ multiplex PCR; TCRdb's copy has only in-frame clones and lacks some. The table has some 320,000 clones, approximately 90% seen once. Trimming removed 0 bases from V and 0 bases from J, with 9 bases in between. The CDR3 contains 17 residues. Germline lookup yields CDR1 LGHNA and CDR2 YSLEER. The sample taken for sequencing was peripheral blood. The chain combines TRBV4-3 with TRBJ2-6; D perhaps matches TRBD2 (5 bases). The TCR was taken from a young woman who had recovered from COVID-19. CDR3 in amino acids: CASSQEGTSSGANVLTF. CDR3 bases: TGCGCCAGCAGCCAAGAGGGCACTAGCTCTGGGGCCAACGTCCTGACTTTC.